The T cell receptor beta chain under discussion was sequenced for a study of OX40 agonist ivuxolimab in advanced cancers. The ends were cut back, 5 bases at V and 0 bases at J, with 7 bases in the middle. CDR1 MGHRA and CDR2 YSYEKL come from the germline V gene. The CDR3 extends over 14 amino acids. The data were produced by immunoSEQ multiplex PCR, yet TCRdb's version contains in-frame clones alone and is incomplete. The data hold 8,900 or so clones, with roughly 70% observed a single time. The input for sequencing was CD4+ or CD8+ T cells sorted from blood, taken in a trial of the OX40 agonist ivuxolimab. The V gene is TRBV4-1, the J gene TRBJ2-2, with D perhaps assigned TRBD1 or TRBD2 (5 bases each). This clonotype was sampled from an adult with an advanced solid tumor such as melanoma, head and neck, liver or kidney cancer. The CDR3 region is CASSGGANTGELFF. DNA for the CDR3: TGCGCCAGCAGCGGGGGAGCGAACACCGGGGAGCTGTTTTTT.